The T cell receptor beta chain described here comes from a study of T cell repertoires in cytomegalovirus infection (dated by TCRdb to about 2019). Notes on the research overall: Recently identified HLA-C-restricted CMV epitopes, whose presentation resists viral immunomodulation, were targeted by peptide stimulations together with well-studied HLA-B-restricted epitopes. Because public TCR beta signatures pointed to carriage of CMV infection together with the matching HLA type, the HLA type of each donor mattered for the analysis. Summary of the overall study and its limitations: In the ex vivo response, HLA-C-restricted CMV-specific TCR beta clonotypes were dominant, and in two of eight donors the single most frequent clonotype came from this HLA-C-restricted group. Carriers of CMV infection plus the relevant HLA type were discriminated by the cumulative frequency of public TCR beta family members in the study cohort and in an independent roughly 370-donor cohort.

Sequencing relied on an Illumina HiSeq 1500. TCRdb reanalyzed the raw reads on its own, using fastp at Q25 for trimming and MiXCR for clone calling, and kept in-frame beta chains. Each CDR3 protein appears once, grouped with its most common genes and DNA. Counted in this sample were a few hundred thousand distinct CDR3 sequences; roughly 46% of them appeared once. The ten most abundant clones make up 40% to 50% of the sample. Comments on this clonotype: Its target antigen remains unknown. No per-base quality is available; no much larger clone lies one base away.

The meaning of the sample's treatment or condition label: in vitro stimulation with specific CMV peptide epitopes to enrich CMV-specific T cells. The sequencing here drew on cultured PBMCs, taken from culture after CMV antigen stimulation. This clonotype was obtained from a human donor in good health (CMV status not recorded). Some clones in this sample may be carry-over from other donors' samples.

The bases read TGTGCCAGCAGCTTAGACGGGGCAAGGGTATATGAGCAGTTCTTC. This translates into CASSLDGARVYEQFF. The sequence links TRBV7-9 to TRBJ2-1; the D gene assignment is perhaps TRBD1 or TRBD2, with each matching 5 bases. The germline V gene encodes CDR1 SEHNR and CDR2 FQNEAQ (reference sequence). Inclusive of the bounding cysteine and phenylalanine, the CDR3 is 15 residues long. Only the CDR3 region is kept as DNA, spanning 45 bases read in frame from base 1. V lost 1 base and J lost 8 bases; the stretch between them is 15 bases long. The reference TRBV7-9 and TRBJ2-1 proteins fill in what lies around the CDR3, so the full variable domain reads DTGVSQNPRHKITKRGQNVTFRCDPISEHNRLYWYRQTLGQGPEFLTYFQNEAQLEKSRLLSDRFSAERPKGSFSTLEIQRTEQGDSAMYLCASSLDGARVYEQFFGPGTRLTVL.